Reported below is one T cell receptor beta chain. The antigen remains undetermined. These data are taken from a study of cytomegalovirus exposure and HLA in healthy donors. Study-level findings and limits: Later analysis showed most CMV-associated TCR beta chains appearing HLA-restricted. The investigators catalogued 150 to 200 TCR beta chains as cytomegalovirus-associated. With later analysis, a missense DCLRE1C variant became linked to TCR beta V- and J-gene trimming.

V gave up 2 bases and J gave up 5 bases; unmatched junction bases: 8. Germline CDR1 is KGHSH and CDR2 is LQKENI. This CDR3 is built from 16 residues. The primer mix had 60 Vbeta and 13 Jbeta primers. Some clones are missing from TCRdb's copy, which holds only in-frame ones; the method was immunoSEQ multiplex PCR. In all, the sample yields about 65,000 clones. This sequence originates from a boy between 10 and 17 years old in good health and CMV-seronegative. Sequences were obtained from PBMCs. The chain recombines TRBV18 with TRBJ2-2; 7 bases match TRBD2. The CDR3 DNA sequence: TGTGCCAGCTCACCAGGGCGGGAGCGTGGGACCGGGGAGCTGTTTTTT. Amino acid sequence: CASSPGRERGTGELFF.